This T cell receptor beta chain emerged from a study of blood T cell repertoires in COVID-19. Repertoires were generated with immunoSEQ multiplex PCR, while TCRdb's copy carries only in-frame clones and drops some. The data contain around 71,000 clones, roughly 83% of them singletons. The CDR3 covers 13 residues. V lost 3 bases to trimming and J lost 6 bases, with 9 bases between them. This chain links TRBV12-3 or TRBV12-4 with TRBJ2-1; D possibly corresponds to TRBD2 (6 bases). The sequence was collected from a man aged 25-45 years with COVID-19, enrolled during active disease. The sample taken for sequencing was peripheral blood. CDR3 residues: CASSLNSGNEQFF. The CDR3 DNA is TGTGCCAGCAGTTTGAATAGCGGCAATGAGCAGTTCTTC.